Listed below are T cell receptor beta chains from one sample, sequenced in a study of identical twins. TCRdb re-analysed the 5' RACE reads in MiXCR, keeping a single row per CDR3 protein. The repertoire holds hundreds of thousands of distinct CDR3 sequences, with 8.6% as singletons. This same sample was also part of a study on yellow fever vaccine responses in identical twins.

Sample: PBMCs. These receptor sequences come from a woman aged 18-35 years in good health. Each CDR3 is given with its conserved first and last residue. The order of the fields is V gene, D gene, J gene, clone size, CDR3 protein, CDR3 DNA. D genes are given only for firm matches. Size is stated for part of the rows, as once, few or many counts, or as a class when the clone is expanded.

>TRBV15|TRBD2|TRBJ2-1|few
CATSRSQLAGGLVNEQFF
TGTGCCACCAGCAGATCACAGCTAGCGGGGGGGCTCGTCAATGAGCAGTTCTTC
>TRBV4-3|TRBD2|TRBJ2-1|few
CASSQDSTSGSRYEQFF
TGCGCCAGCAGCCAAGATAGCACTAGCGGGTCCCGTTATGAGCAGTTCTTC
>TRBV7-2|-|TRBJ1-1|few
CASSYRLHYYTEAFF
TGTGCCAGCAGCTATCGGCTCCACTACTACACTGAAGCTTTCTTT
>TRBV29-1|TRBD1|TRBJ2-7|few
CSVGRGQGPHEQYF
TGCAGCGTTGGAAGGGGACAGGGGCCCCACGAGCAGTACTTC
>TRBV4-3|-|TRBJ1-5|many
CASSQDPNSNQPQHF
TGCGCCAGCAGCCAAGACCCCAATAGCAATCAGCCCCAGCATTTT
>TRBV20-1|TRBD2|TRBJ2-1|-
CSARDLASGYNEQFF
TGCAGTGCTAGAGATCTGGCTAGCGGCTACAATGAGCAGTTCTTC
>TRBV5-1|TRBD2|TRBJ2-5|few
CASSRNPSGLAEETQYF
TGCGCCAGCAGTCGGAATCCAAGCGGACTAGCGGAAGAGACCCAGTACTTC
>TRBV5-1|TRBD1|TRBJ1-1|many
CASTPGQGRTEAFF
TGCGCCAGCACCCCGGGACAGGGACGGACTGAAGCTTTCTTT
>TRBV28|-|TRBJ2-2|few
CAWDRSLQSDTGELFF
TGTGCCTGGGACCGATCCTTACAATCGGACACCGGGGAGCTGTTTTTT
>TRBV10-2|-|TRBJ1-4|few
CASSEIASGNEKLFF
TGCGCCAGCAGTGAAATTGCTTCGGGTAATGAAAAACTGTTTTTT
>TRBV7-8|TRBD2|TRBJ2-7|few
CASSSGGGRFYEQYF
TGTGCCAGCAGCTCCGGTGGCGGGAGGTTCTACGAGCAGTACTTC
>TRBV27|-|TRBJ2-1|few
CASSPEPGNEQFF
TGTGCCAGCAGCCCAGAGCCGGGCAATGAGCAGTTCTTC
>TRBV14|-|TRBJ2-6|many
CASSHYSGANVLTF
TGTGCCAGCAGCCACTACTCTGGGGCCAACGTCCTGACTTTC
>TRBV7-2|TRBD1|TRBJ2-7|few
CASTGQGYEQYF
TGTGCCAGCACGGGACAGGGTTACGAGCAGTACTTC
>TRBV20-1|-|TRBJ2-7|few
CSARNGHIYEQYF
TGCAGTGCTAGAAACGGGCATATCTACGAGCAGTACTTC
>TRBV7-9|-|TRBJ2-2|-
CASSSYRVTGELFF
TGTGCCAGCAGCTCCTACAGGGTCACCGGGGAGCTGTTTTTT
>TRBV7-9|TRBD1|TRBJ2-2|-
CASSWDRSTGELFF
TGTGCCAGCAGTTGGGACAGGTCCACCGGGGAGCTGTTTTTT
>TRBV29-1|-|TRBJ2-1|few
CSVQGKTYNEQFF
TGCAGCGTTCAGGGAAAAACCTACAATGAGCAGTTCTTC
>TRBV3-1|TRBD2|TRBJ2-1|-
CASSQETSGGNYNEQFF
TGTGCCAGCAGCCAAGAAACTAGCGGGGGAAACTACAATGAGCAGTTCTTC
>TRBV5-1|TRBD1|TRBJ2-1|many
CASSLKGQGGNEQFF
TGCGCCAGCAGCTTGAAGGGACAGGGGGGTAATGAGCAGTTCTTC
>TRBV12-5|-|TRBJ2-7|few
CASGLGLSYEQYF
TGTGCTAGTGGTTTGGGCCTCTCCTACGAGCAGTACTTC
>TRBV2|-|TRBJ2-5|few
CATSPFTTETQYF
TGTGCCACATCTCCTTTTACGACGGAGACCCAGTACTTC
>TRBV4-3|TRBD2|TRBJ2-7|-
CASSQASSGLYEQYF
TGCGCCAGCAGCCAAGCGTCTAGCGGGCTCTACGAGCAGTACTTC
>TRBV24-1|-|TRBJ2-3|few
CATKSSGPPTDTQYF
TGTGCCACCAAGTCAAGCGGGCCACCGACAGATACGCAGTATTTT
>TRBV20-1|TRBD1|TRBJ2-5|few
CSVPPPSQGARQETQYF
TGCAGTGTCCCACCCCCCTCACAGGGGGCGCGCCAAGAGACCCAGTACTTC
>TRBV11-3|-|TRBJ2-1|many
CASSWAPYNEQFF
TGTGCCAGCAGCTGGGCACCCTACAATGAGCAGTTCTTC
>TRBV7-2|-|TRBJ1-5|many
CASSLAGAGVNQPQHF
TGTGCCAGCAGCTTAGCGGGAGCAGGCGTCAATCAGCCCCAGCATTTT
>TRBV7-3|-|TRBJ1-6|-
CASSLGQLGNSPLHF
TGTGCCAGCAGCTTAGGACAGCTAGGGAATTCACCCCTCCACTTT
>TRBV15|-|TRBJ2-3|few
CATSRDPRRGDTQYF
TGTGCCACCAGCAGAGACCCCAGGAGGGGGGATACGCAGTATTTT
>TRBV12-3/TRBV12-4|-|TRBJ2-7|-
CASRAGTPPYEQYF
TGTGCCAGCAGGGCTGGGACGCCTCCCTACGAGCAGTACTTC
>TRBV29-1|-|TRBJ2-2|few
CSVRAPTNTGELFF
TGCAGCGTTAGGGCCCCTACGAACACCGGGGAGCTGTTTTTT
>TRBV2|TRBD2|TRBJ2-1|few
CASSGGLAAFNEQFF
TGTGCCAGCAGTGGGGGACTAGCGGCCTTCAATGAGCAGTTCTTC
>TRBV2|-|TRBJ2-7|many
CASRAGQTNEQYF
TGTGCCAGCAGGGCGGGACAAACGAACGAGCAGTACTTC
>TRBV5-1|-|TRBJ2-3|few
CASSLAGDGTDTQYF
TGCGCCAGCAGCTTGGCCGGGGATGGCACAGATACGCAGTATTTT
>TRBV5-1|-|TRBJ2-3|few
CASSSEGQVTDTQYF
TGCGCCAGCAGCTCGGAGGGCCAGGTCACAGATACGCAGTATTTT
>TRBV27|-|TRBJ1-4|many
CASSLYGGIGEKLFF
TGTGCCAGCAGTTTATATGGGGGTATAGGTGAAAAACTGTTTTTT
>TRBV10-3|-|TRBJ2-1|many
CAISGIDLNEQFF
TGTGCCATCAGTGGCATCGATTTGAATGAGCAGTTCTTC
>TRBV6-5|-|TRBJ2-3|few
CASSYRAGDTQYF
TGTGCCAGCAGTTACAGGGCCGGCGATACGCAGTATTTT
>TRBV12-3/TRBV12-4|-|TRBJ1-6|-
CATRPGGRNSPLHF
TGTGCCACCCGTCCTGGGGGCCGAAATTCACCCCTCCACTTT
>TRBV9|-|TRBJ2-2|few
CASSASAGELFF
TGTGCCAGCAGTGCTAGCGCCGGGGAGCTGTTTTTT
>TRBV5-1|TRBD1|TRBJ2-7|few
CASSKPKGTGNMTYEQYF
TGCGCCAGCAGCAAGCCGAAAGGGACAGGGAATATGACCTACGAGCAGTACTTC
>TRBV6-2/TRBV6-3|TRBD2|TRBJ2-2|-
CASRWGTRDTGELFF
TGTGCCAGCCGGTGGGGGACTAGGGACACCGGGGAGCTGTTTTTT
>TRBV3-1|-|TRBJ2-3|few
CASSQGGGRTDTQYF
TGTGCCAGCAGCCAAGGTGGGGGTCGCACAGATACGCAGTATTTT
>TRBV9|TRBD1|TRBJ2-3|-
CASSAHGTGGTDTQYF
TGTGCCAGCAGCGCCCACGGGACAGGGGGCACAGATACGCAGTATTTT
>TRBV4-3|TRBD1|TRBJ2-1|few
CASSGDRAPYNEQFF
TGCGCCAGCAGCGGGGACAGGGCCCCCTACAATGAGCAGTTCTTC
>TRBV20-1|TRBD2|TRBJ2-3|-
CCASGWSLAGSTDTQYF
TGCTGTGCTAGTGGGTGGAGCCTAGCGGGAAGCACAGATACGCAGTATTTT
>TRBV4-1|-|TRBJ2-2|-
CASSQYWGDNTGELFF
TGCGCCAGCAGCCAATATTGGGGGGATAACACCGGGGAGCTGTTTTTT
>TRBV4-3|-|TRBJ2-4|many
CASSQDPGREDIQYF
TGCGCCAGCAGCCAAGATCCGGGGCGAGAGGACATTCAGTACTTC
>TRBV2|-|TRBJ2-3|few
CASIRDGDTQYF
TGTGCCAGCATAAGGGACGGGGATACGCAGTATTTT
>TRBV29-1|-|TRBJ2-3|-
CSIARGDTADTQYF
TGCAGCATAGCCAGGGGGGATACGGCAGATACGCAGTATTTT
>TRBV5-1|TRBD1|TRBJ1-1|many
CASSFQGAGTEAFF
TGCGCCAGCAGCTTCCAGGGGGCCGGAACTGAAGCTTTCTTT
>TRBV6-5|-|TRBJ1-2|few
CASSFLGSGDGYTF
TGTGCCAGCAGTTTTCTTGGGTCAGGGGATGGCTACACCTTC
>TRBV29-1|TRBD2|TRBJ2-1|few
CSVGGGSSYNEQFF
TGCAGCGTTGGGGGGGGGAGCTCCTACAATGAGCAGTTCTTC
>TRBV5-1|-|TRBJ2-1|-
CASSFNTGPDEQFF
TGCGCCAGCAGCTTTAACACAGGGCCAGATGAGCAGTTCTTC
>TRBV3-1|-|TRBJ2-5|-
CASSQREGFQETQYF
TGTGCCAGCAGCCAAAGGGAAGGATTCCAAGAGACCCAGTACTTC